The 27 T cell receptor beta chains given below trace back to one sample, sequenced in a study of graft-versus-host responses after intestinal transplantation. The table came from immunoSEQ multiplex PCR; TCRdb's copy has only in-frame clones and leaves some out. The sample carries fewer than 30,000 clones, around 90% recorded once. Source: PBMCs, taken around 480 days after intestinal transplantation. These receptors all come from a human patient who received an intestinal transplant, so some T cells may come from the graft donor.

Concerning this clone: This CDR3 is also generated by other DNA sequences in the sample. This CDR3 reads CASSRQGGPDTQYF. The CDR3 nucleotides are TGTGCCAGTTCAAGACAGGGGGGTCCAGATACGCAGTATTTT. This chain links TRBV19 with TRBJ2-3; 9 bases are a match to TRBD1. The CDR3 covers 14 residues. With V trimmed by 8 bases and J by 4 bases, 7 bases remained unmatched. CDR1 LNHDA and CDR2 SQIVND come from the germline V gene (reference sequence).

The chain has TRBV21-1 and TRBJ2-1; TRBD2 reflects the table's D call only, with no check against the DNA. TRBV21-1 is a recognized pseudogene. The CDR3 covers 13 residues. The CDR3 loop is CASSKGTKEEQFF. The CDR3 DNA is TGTGCCAGCAGCAAGGGGACTAAAGAGGAGCAGTTCTTC.

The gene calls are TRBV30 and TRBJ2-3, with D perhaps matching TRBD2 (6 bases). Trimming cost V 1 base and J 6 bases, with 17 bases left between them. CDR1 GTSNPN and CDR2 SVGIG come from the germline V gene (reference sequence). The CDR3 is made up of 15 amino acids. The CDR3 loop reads CAWSGLGLLRDTQYF. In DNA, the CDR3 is TGTGCCTGGAGTGGACTAGGACTACTTCGGGATACGCAGTATTTT.

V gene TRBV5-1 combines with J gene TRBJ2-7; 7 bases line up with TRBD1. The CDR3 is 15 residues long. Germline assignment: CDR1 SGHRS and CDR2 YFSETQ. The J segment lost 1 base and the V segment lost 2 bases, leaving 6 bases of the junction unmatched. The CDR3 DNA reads TGCGCCAGCAGCTTACGACAGGGCTCTTCCTACGAGCAGTACTTC. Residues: CASSLRQGSSYEQYF.

The CDR3 protein is CASSLAGGNTGELFF. The CDR3 DNA sequence: TGTGCCAGCAGCTTAGCAGGGGGCAACACCGGGGAGCTGTTTTTT. The rearrangement links TRBV7-3 to TRBJ2-2; 8 bases match TRBD1. The CDR3 contains 15 residues. CDR1 is SGHTA and CDR2 is FQGTGA in the germline V gene. V was clipped by 2 bases and J by 2 bases; unmatched bases: 1.

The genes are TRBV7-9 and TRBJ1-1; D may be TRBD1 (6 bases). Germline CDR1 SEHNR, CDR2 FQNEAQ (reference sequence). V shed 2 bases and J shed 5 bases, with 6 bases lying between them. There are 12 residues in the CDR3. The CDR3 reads CASSLRGTEAFF. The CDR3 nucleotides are TGTGCCAGCAGCTTAAGGGGGACTGAAGCTTTCTTT.

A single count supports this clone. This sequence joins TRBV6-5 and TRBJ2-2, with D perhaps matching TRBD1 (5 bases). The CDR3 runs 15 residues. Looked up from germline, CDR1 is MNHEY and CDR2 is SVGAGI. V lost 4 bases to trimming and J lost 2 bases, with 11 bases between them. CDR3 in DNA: TGTGCCAGCAGTTTAAGGGGAAACAACACCGGGGAGCTGTTTTTT. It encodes CASSLRGNNTGELFF.

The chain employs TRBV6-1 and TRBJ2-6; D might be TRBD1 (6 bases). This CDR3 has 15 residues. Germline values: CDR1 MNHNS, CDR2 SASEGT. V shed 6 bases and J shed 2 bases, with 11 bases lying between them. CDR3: CASSQQGTGANVLTF. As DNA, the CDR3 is TGTGCCAGCAGCCAACAGGGCACTGGGGCCAACGTCCTGACTTTC.

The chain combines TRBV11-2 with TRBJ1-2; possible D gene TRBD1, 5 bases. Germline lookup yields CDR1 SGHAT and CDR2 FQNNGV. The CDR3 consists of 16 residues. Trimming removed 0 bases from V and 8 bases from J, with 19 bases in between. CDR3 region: CASSLDYVGRASGYTF. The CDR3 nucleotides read TGTGCCAGCAGCTTAGATTATGTGGGCAGGGCTAGCGGCTACACCTTC.

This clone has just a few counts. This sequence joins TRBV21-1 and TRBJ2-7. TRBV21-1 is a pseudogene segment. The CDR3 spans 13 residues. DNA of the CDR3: TGTGCCAGCCAACCCCATGGGTTCTACGAGCAGTACTTC. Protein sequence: CASQPHGFYEQYF.

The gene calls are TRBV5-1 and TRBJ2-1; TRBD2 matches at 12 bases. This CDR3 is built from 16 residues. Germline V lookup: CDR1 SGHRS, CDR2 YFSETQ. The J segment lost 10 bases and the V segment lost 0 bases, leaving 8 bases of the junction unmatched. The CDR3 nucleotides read TGCGCCAGCAGCTTGGGTCTAGCGGGAGGGCCAGAGGAGCAGTTCTTC. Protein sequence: CASSLGLAGGPEEQFF. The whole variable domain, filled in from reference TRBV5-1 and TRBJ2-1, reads KAGVTQTPRYLIKTRGQQVTLSCSPISGHRSVSWYQQTPGQGLQFLFEYFSETQRNKGNFPGRFSGRQFSNSRSEMNVSTLELGDSALYLCASSLGLAGGPEEQFFGPGTRLTVL.

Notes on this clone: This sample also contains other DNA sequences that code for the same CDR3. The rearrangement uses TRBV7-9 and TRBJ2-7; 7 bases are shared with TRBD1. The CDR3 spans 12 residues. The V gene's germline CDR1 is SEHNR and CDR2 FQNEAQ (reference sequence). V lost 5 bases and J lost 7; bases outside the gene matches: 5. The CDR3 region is CASSVNRGEQYF. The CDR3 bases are TGTGCCAGCAGCGTGAACAGGGGAGAGCAGTACTTC.

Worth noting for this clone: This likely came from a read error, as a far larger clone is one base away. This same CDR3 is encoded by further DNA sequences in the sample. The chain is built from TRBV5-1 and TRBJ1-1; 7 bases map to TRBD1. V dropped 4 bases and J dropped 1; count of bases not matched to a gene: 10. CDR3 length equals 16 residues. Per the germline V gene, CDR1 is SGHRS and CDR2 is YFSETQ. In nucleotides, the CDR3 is TGCGCCAGCAGCCCTTTTTGGGACAGAAAGAACACTGAAGCTTTCTTT. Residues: CASSPFWDRKNTEAFF.

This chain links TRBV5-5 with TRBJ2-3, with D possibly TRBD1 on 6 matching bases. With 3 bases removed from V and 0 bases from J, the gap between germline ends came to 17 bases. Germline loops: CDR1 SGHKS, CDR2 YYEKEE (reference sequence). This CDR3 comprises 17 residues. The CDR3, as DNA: TGTGCCAGCAGCTACAGGGTTCGGATGCCGAGCACAGATACGCAGTATTTT. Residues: CASSYRVRMPSTDTQYF. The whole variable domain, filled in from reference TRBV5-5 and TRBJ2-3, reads DAGVTQSPTHLIKTRGQQVTLRCSPISGHKSVSWYQQVLGQGPQFIFQYYEKEERGRGNFPDRFSARQFPNYSSELNVNALLLGDSALYLCASSYRVRMPSTDTQYFGPGTRLTVL.

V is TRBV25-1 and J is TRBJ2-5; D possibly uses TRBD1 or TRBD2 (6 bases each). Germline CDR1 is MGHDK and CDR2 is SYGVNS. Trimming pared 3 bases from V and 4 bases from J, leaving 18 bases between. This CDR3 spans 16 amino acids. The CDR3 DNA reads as TGTGCCAGCAGTGAGGGGGCCGGGGGAGTGGGAGAGACCCAGTACTTC. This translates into CASSEGAGGVGETQYF.

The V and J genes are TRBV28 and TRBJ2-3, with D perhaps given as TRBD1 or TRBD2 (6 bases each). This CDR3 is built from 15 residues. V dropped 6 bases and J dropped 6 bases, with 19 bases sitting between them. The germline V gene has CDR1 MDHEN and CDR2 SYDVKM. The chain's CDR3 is CASSEGGRGKDTQYF. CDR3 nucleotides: TGTGCCAGCAGCGAGGGGGGAAGGGGGAAGGATACGCAGTATTTT. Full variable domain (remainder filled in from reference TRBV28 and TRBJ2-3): DVKVTQSSRYLVKRTGEKVFLECVQDMDHENMFWYRQDPGLGLRLIYFSYDVKMKEKGDIPEGYSVSREKKERFSLILESASTNQTSMYLCASSEGGRGKDTQYFGPGTRLTVL.

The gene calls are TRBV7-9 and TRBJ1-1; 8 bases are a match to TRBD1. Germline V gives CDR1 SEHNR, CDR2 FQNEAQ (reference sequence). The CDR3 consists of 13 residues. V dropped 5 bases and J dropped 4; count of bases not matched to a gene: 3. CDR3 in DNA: TGTGCCAGCAGCCTTGACAGGGGCACTGAAGCTTTCTTT. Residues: CASSLDRGTEAFF.

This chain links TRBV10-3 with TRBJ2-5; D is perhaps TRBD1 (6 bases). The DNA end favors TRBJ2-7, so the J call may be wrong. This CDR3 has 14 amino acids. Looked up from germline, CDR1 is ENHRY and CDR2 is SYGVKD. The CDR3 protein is CAISDRTGIYEQYF. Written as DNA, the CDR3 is TGTGCCATCAGTGACCGCACAGGGATCTACGAGCAGTACTTC.

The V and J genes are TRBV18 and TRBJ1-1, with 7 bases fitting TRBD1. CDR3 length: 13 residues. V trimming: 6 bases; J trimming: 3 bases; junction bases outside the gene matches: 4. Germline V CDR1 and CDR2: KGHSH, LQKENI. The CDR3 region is CASSPTGDTEAFF. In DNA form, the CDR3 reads TGTGCCAGCTCTCCCACAGGGGACACTGAAGCTTTCTTT.

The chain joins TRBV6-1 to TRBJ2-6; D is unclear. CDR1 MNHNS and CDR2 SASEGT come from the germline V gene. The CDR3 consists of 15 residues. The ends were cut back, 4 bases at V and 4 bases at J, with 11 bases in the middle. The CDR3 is CASSGTGGGANVLTF. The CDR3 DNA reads TGTGCCAGCAGTGGTACGGGTGGCGGGGCCAACGTCCTGACTTTC.

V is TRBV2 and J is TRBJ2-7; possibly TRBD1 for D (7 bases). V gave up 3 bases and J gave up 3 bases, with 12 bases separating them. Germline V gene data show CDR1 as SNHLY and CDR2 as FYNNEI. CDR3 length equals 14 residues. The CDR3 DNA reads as TGTGCCAGCAGTGAGCGCAGGGGGGTCTACGAGCAGTACTTC. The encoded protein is CASSERRGVYEQYF.

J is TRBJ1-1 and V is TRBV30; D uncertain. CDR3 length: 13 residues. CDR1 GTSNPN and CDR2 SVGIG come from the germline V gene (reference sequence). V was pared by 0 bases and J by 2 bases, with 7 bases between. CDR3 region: CAWSVMDNTEAFF. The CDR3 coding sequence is TGTGCCTGGAGTGTAATGGATAACACTGAAGCTTTCTTT. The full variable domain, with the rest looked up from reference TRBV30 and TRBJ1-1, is SQTIHQWPATLVQPVGSPLSLECTVEGTSNPNLYWYRQAAGRGLQLLFYSVGIGQISSEVPQNLSASRPQDRQFILSSKKLLLSDSGFYLCAWSVMDNTEAFFGQGTRLTVV.

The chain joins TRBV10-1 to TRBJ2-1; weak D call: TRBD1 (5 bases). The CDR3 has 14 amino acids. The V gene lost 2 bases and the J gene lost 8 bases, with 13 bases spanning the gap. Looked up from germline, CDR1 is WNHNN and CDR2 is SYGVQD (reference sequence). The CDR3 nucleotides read TGCGCCAGCAGTGAGAGCAGGGTGGACGATGAGCAGTTCTTC. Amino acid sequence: CASSESRVDDEQFF.

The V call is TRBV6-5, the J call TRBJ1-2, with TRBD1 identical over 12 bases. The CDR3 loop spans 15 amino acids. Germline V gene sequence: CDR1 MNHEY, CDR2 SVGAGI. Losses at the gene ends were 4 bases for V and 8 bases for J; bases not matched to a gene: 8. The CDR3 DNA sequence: TGTGCCAGCAGTTCCCGGGACAGGGGGCTAAGGGGCTACACCTTC. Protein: CASSSRDRGLRGYTF.

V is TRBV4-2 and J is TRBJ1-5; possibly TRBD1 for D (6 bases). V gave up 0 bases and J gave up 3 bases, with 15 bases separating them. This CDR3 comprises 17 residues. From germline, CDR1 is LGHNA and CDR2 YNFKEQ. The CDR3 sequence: CASSQDLVGGPNQPQHF. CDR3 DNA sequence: TGTGCCAGCAGCCAAGATCTGGTAGGGGGGCCCAATCAGCCCCAGCATTTT.

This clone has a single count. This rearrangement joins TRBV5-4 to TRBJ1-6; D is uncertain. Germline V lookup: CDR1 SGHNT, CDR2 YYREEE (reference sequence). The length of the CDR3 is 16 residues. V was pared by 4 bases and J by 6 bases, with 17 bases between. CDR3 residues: CASSAQAPSLNSPLHF. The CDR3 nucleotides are TGTGCCAGCAGCGCCCAGGCCCCGAGCCTTAATTCACCCCTCCACTTT.

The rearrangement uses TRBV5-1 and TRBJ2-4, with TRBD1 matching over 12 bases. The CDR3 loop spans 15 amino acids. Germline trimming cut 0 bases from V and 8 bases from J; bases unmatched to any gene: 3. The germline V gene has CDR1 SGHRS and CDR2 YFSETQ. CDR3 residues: CASSLGDRGRDIQYF. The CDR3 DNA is TGCGCCAGCAGCTTGGGGGACAGGGGGCGGGACATTCAGTACTTC.